This TCR beta chain derives from a study of T cell repertoires in ileal Crohn's disease (dated by TCRdb to the late 2010s). Turning to the overall study: Median disease duration was roughly eight years, and 35% to 40% of patients were identified as active smokers at the time of surgery. A Rutgeerts score above i0 was used to define endoscopic postoperative recurrence. Roughly half of the patients were given postoperative therapy, with more than 15 on anti-TNF agents and 10 to 12 on thiopurines. The study ran alongside a multicentre cohort designed to identify predictors of early endoscopic recurrence after ileocolonic resection. The M6 samples were biopsies of the neoterminal ileum collected during postoperative colonoscopy. TCR repertoire analysis was performed in roughly 50 Crohn's disease patients drawn from a prospective multicentre cohort. A total of around 150 mucosal samples from 57 patients were sequenced, with samples obtained at several locations on the surgical specimen and at postoperative endoscopy. Every patient underwent surgery because of a complication, which was stricturing disease in about 61% and penetrating disease in around 39%.

As regards this clone: No antigen is known for it. No base quality information exists; no much larger clone differs at one position.

This sample's time point label indicates: neoterminal ileum biopsy at postoperative endoscopy, about 6 months after surgery. Eligible patients were adults with ileal or ileocolonic Crohn's disease who had an indication for ileocolonic resection. Whole ileal mucosal biopsies were kept frozen at -80 degrees C prior to DNA extraction. Genomic DNA was extracted from frozen whole biopsies with a TRizol-based method and quantified on a NanoDrop 2000 spectrophotometer. For commercial TCRB immunosequencing, about 500 nanograms of biopsy DNA were submitted for each sample. Adaptive Biotechnology amplified the CDR3 regions from genomic DNA with a two-step multiplex PCR designed to control amplification bias. In the first PCR, primers covered every V and J gene segment, and in the second PCR, barcodes and Illumina adapters were added. An Illumina instrument was used to sequence the CDR3 libraries. On the authors' methods: The analysis used both the pipelines supplied by the vendor and custom analysis of the raw data in R/Bioconductor with R version 3.3.0. Clonality, which ranges from 0 to 1, was calculated as the inverse of the normalised Shannon entropy across all productive clones. High-frequency clones were defined as the share of the repertoire taken up by the top 100 clones, keeping only clones that passed a 95% confidence test. Overlap between samples was measured with the Morisita-Horn index, while repertoire diversity was measured with the Simpson index. The table was pulled from immuneACCESS by TCRdb, which kept in-frame rearrangements only. Such tables lose some clones; where checked, under half of the loss comes from unresolved V genes, and the rest has no known cause. That table furnishes V, J and clone size, whereas the DNA furnished D and trimming. This sample has several thousand clones in its table, and 70% to 75% of those were observed once. Under 30% of the sample lies in the top ten.

General conclusions and limits of the study: The timing of postoperative endoscopy varied within the first year after surgery, and the median delay was approximately 7 months. More high-frequency clones were carried by sorted CD8 T cells than by CD4 T cells, suggesting that mucosal expansions were mainly CD8. Patients who were active smokers at surgery had a significantly higher proportion of clonal expansions than non-smokers (25.9% vs 17.9%, p=0.02). Only a subgroup of patients, of unstated size, had mucosal CD4 and CD8 T cells sorted and sequenced. Endoscopic recurrence was linked to a higher percentage of high-frequency clones at surgery, and recurrence occurred in every patient whose clonality exceeded 26.8% (18/57).

The CDR3 spans 11 residues, from the cysteine through the phenylalanine. The DNA shown is the 33-base CDR3, in frame from base 1. The CDR1 and CDR2 encoded by the germline V gene (reference sequence) are GTSNPN and SVGIG. V lost 2 bases and J lost 11 bases; the stretch between them is 13 bases long. Sequencing was done on a sample of ileal tissue. The rearranged chain carries TRBV30 and TRBJ2-7, with TRBD2 perhaps the D gene, on 6 matching bases. This clonotype was sampled from an adult with Crohn's disease. The DNA reads as follows: TGTGCCTGGAGTCGGGACGGCGGGGAGTACTTC. This gives the protein CAWSRDGGEYF.